Each of the 28 T cell receptor beta chains below was sequenced from the same sample in a study of control samples from healthy donors and cancer patients. Profiled with immunoSEQ multiplex PCR; TCRdb holds only in-frame clones, not every one. The sample carries roughly 150,000 clones, about 86% recorded once. The sequenced sample was blood. These receptors were taken from a man between 18 and 29 years old in good health.

The chain has TRBV21-1 and TRBJ1-3. TRBV21-1 is an annotated pseudogene. This CDR3 contains 15 residues. The DNA of the CDR3 is TGTGCCAGCAGCAAAGGTTCTCCCTCTGGAAACACCATATATTTT. This translates into CASSKGSPSGNTIYF.

The chain has TRBV14 and TRBJ1-1; no clear D. CDR1 is SGHDN, CDR2 FVKESK, per germline. The length of the CDR3 is 12 residues. Trimming removed 4 bases from V and 5 bases from J, with 8 bases in between. The CDR3 DNA follows: TGTGCCAGCAGCCTCGCGGGTACTGAAGCTTTCTTT. Amino acid sequence: CASSLAGTEAFF.

The J gene is TRBJ1-1, the V gene TRBV7-9; possible D gene TRBD1, 6 bases. Looked up from germline, CDR1 is SEHNR and CDR2 is FQNEAQ (reference sequence). The CDR3 has 16 amino acids. V lost 1 base, J lost 3 bases, and 15 bases lay in between. The CDR3 protein is CASSLVLRQGYTEAFF. In DNA, the CDR3 is TGTGCCAGCAGCTTAGTTCTGCGGCAGGGGTACACTGAAGCTTTCTTT. Variable domain in full (rest from reference TRBV7-9 and TRBJ1-1): DTGVSQNPRHKITKRGQNVTFRCDPISEHNRLYWYRQTLGQGPEFLTYFQNEAQLEKSRLLSDRFSAERPKGSFSTLEIQRTEQGDSAMYLCASSLVLRQGYTEAFFGQGTRLTVV.

The chain is built from TRBV28 and TRBJ2-4; 11 bases match TRBD1. Germline V gene lookup returns CDR1 MDHEN and CDR2 SYDVKM. The CDR3 contains 14 residues. Trimming cost V 6 bases and J 7 bases; bases outside gene matches: 5. This chain's CDR3 is CASSRTGGYNIQYF. DNA of the CDR3: TGTGCCAGCAGCCGGACAGGGGGCTATAACATTCAGTACTTC.

This chain joins TRBV4-1 and TRBJ2-1, with 12 nucleotides matching TRBD2. CDR1 is MGHRA, CDR2 YSYEKL, per germline. CDR3 length: 16 amino acids. The trim removed 0 bases at V and 5 bases at J, leaving 2 bases unmatched. CDR3 DNA: TGCGCCAGCAGCCAAGACTGGACTAGCGGGAACAATGAGCAGTTCTTC. It encodes CASSQDWTSGNNEQFF.

V gene TRBV3-1 (or the pseudogene TRBV3-2) combines with J gene TRBJ1-1; D ambiguous. The germline gives CDR1 LGHDT, CDR2 YNNKEL (reference sequence). Deletions cut 3 bases from V and 3 bases from J, with 11 bases between. This CDR3 contains 14 residues. The CDR3 protein is CASSQGRVDTEAFF. The CDR3 coding sequence is TGTGCCAGCAGCCAGGGGAGGGTGGACACTGAAGCTTTCTTT.

The chain is built from TRBV10-3 and TRBJ1-1; a weak D match, TRBD1 (5 bases). Germline V gene lookup returns CDR1 ENHRY and CDR2 SYGVKD. V was shortened by 6 bases and J by 1 base, with 12 bases between the two germline ends. The CDR3 extends over 14 amino acids. CDR3 sequence reads: CAISSPGGNTEAFF. DNA of the CDR3: TGTGCCATCAGCTCCCCGGGGGGGAACACTGAAGCTTTCTTT.

The chain links TRBV5-1 to TRBJ1-3, with unresolved D. The ends were cut back, 3 bases at V and 0 bases at J, with 10 bases in the middle. The CDR3 consists of 15 residues. The germline gives CDR1 SGHRS, CDR2 YFSETQ. The CDR3 loop reads CASSYGPNSGNTIYF. The CDR3 DNA follows: TGCGCCAGCAGCTATGGGCCCAACTCTGGAAACACCATATATTTT.

V and J are TRBV4-1 and TRBJ2-1, with D maybe TRBD1 (5 bases). Germline loops: CDR1 MGHRA, CDR2 YSYEKL. V shed 2 bases and J shed 6 bases, with 14 bases lying between them. This CDR3 spans 15 amino acids. CDR3 protein: CASSQPEQGVNEQFF. The DNA of the CDR3 is TGCGCCAGCAGCCAACCCGAACAAGGGGTCAATGAGCAGTTCTTC.

The V and J genes are TRBV7-6 and TRBJ2-7; no clear D. Trimming stripped 5 bases from V and 3 bases from J, with 17 bases between. The CDR3 covers 15 residues. Germline V gene data show CDR1 as SGHVS and CDR2 as FNYEAQ. Here the CDR3 reads CASSPTRASGYEQYF. The CDR3 coding sequence is TGTGCCAGCAGCCCCACAAGGGCTTCCGGCTACGAGCAGTACTTC.

J is TRBJ2-7 and V is TRBV19; the D is unclear. Germline V CDR1 and CDR2: LNHDA, SQIVND (reference sequence). This CDR3 comprises 14 residues. V lost 9 bases and J lost 0, with 15 bases in between. The chain's CDR3 is CASATRISSYEQYF. CDR3 nucleotides: TGTGCCAGCGCGACACGAATTAGCTCCTACGAGCAGTACTTC. The full variable domain, its missing parts supplied by reference TRBV19 and TRBJ2-7, is DGGITQSPKYLFRKEGQNVTLSCEQNLNHDAMYWYRQDPGQGLRLIYYSQIVNDFQKGDIAEGYSVSREKKESFPLTVTSAQKNPTAFYLCASATRISSYEQYFGPGTRLTVT.

The CDR3 spells CASSPLRAGGYTF. CDR3 DNA sequence: TGTGCCAGCAGTCCACTTCGTGCGGGGGGCTACACCTTC. The chain links TRBV12-3 or TRBV12-4 to TRBJ1-2, with D hard to call. V lost 5 bases to trimming and J lost 8 bases, with 15 bases between them. CDR3 length: 13 amino acids.

Only one count was recorded for this clone. The J gene is TRBJ2-3, the V gene TRBV25-1, with no clear D. Germline assignment: CDR1 MGHDK and CDR2 SYGVNS. V gave up 1 base and J gave up 3 bases, with 11 bases separating them. The CDR3 loop spans 15 amino acids. The CDR3 region is CASSEFSLGTDTQYF. The CDR3 DNA reads as TGTGCCAGCAGTGAATTCTCTTTGGGAACAGATACGCAGTATTTT.

The chain links TRBV9 to TRBJ1-2, with 9 bases lining up with TRBD1. The CDR3 consists of 15 residues. Germline V lookup: CDR1 SGDLS, CDR2 YYNGEE. The trim removed 3 bases at V and 7 bases at J, leaving 10 bases unmatched. The DNA of the CDR3 is TGTGCCAGCAGCGCGGGGGGGACAGGGCGTTTTGGCTACACCTTC. Translation: CASSAGGTGRFGYTF.

This clone has only one observation. The chain recombines TRBV19 with TRBJ1-4; D possibly corresponds to TRBD1 (6 bases). CDR3 length: 14 residues. Germline CDR1 LNHDA, CDR2 SQIVND (reference sequence). The germline V and J ends were trimmed by 6 bases and 4 bases, with 12 bases remaining between them. The DNA for the CDR3 is TGTGCCAGTAGGGGGGGCGGCTATAATGAAAAACTGTTTTTT. It translates to CASRGGGYNEKLFF.

The chain has TRBV21-1 and TRBJ2-1; the D segment call TRBD2 is taken from the table without a DNA check. TRBV21-1 corresponds to a pseudogene. The CDR3 covers 17 residues. CDR3 in amino acids: CASRSILAGEFYNEQFF. As DNA, the CDR3 is TGTGCCAGCAGATCGATATTAGCGGGGGAATTCTACAATGAGCAGTTCTTC.

The chain links TRBV5-1 to TRBJ2-1; D remains ambiguous. Germline CDR1 and CDR2: SGHRS and YFSETQ. The CDR3 length is 15 residues. V was shortened by 0 bases and J by 4 bases, with 11 bases between the two germline ends. Here the CDR3 reads CASSLAGQEYNEQFF. The CDR3 coding sequence is TGCGCCAGCAGCTTGGCCGGGCAGGAGTACAATGAGCAGTTCTTC.

A few counts support this clone. The gene calls are TRBV2 and TRBJ2-7; 8 nucleotides align to TRBD1. CDR3 size: 13 residues. CDR1 is SNHLY and CDR2 is FYNNEI in the germline V gene. The junction had 2 bases not matched to a gene; V was cut back by 4 bases and J by 3 bases. CDR3 DNA: TGTGCCAGCAGTGCCGACAGGGGCTACGAGCAGTACTTC. Amino acid sequence: CASSADRGYEQYF.

The DNA of the CDR3 is TGTGCCAGCAGCCGGTGGTCGGAAGGAAACAATCAGCCCCAGCATTTT. It yields the protein CASSRWSEGNNQPQHF. The rearrangement joins TRBV5-6 to TRBJ1-5; unclear D gene. The CDR3 is made up of 16 amino acids. Germline V lookup: CDR1 SGHDT, CDR2 YYEEEE. The ends were cut back, 4 bases at V and 3 bases at J, with 17 bases in the middle.

The chain links TRBV10-3 to TRBJ1-2; unclear D gene. V shed 2 bases and J shed 4 bases, with 17 bases lying between them. Germline CDR1 reads ENHRY; CDR2 reads SYGVKD. The CDR3 contains 16 residues. The CDR3 nucleotides are TGTGCCATCAGTGAGGCCCCCAGTTCTCCTTCCTATGGCTACACCTTC. Amino acid sequence: CAISEAPSSPSYGYTF.

The rearrangement joins TRBV7-2 to TRBJ2-3; TRBD2 is a possible D gene (6 bases). Germline loops: CDR1 SGHTA, CDR2 FQGNSA. The CDR3 runs to 16 residues. The germline V and J ends were trimmed by 1 base and 2 bases, with 13 bases remaining between them. The CDR3: CASSLGRGGVTDTQYF. CDR3 nucleotide sequence: TGTGCCAGCAGCTTAGGGCGGGGTGGGGTCACAGATACGCAGTATTTT.

The CDR3 spells CASSYSRTVRLHF. The CDR3 DNA reads TGTGCCAGCAGTTACTCGAGAACAGTCCGGCTCCACTTT. The chain is built from TRBV6-5 and TRBJ1-6; D is ambiguous. Trimming took off 0 bases at V and 16 bases at J, with 13 bases between the two ends. The CDR3 contains 13 residues. The germline CDR1 and CDR2 sequences are MNHEY and SVGAGI.

The chain carries TRBV6-2 or TRBV6-3 and TRBJ2-1, with D unresolved. V gave up 2 bases and J gave up 3 bases, with 8 bases separating them. This CDR3 has 14 residues. Germline V gene lookup returns CDR1 MNHEY and CDR2 SVGEGT. CDR3 sequence reads: CASSYGIGYNEQFF. The CDR3, as DNA: TGTGCCAGCAGTTACGGGATAGGCTACAATGAGCAGTTCTTC.

This chain uses TRBV14 with TRBJ2-1; D remains unclear. Germline V gives CDR1 SGHDN, CDR2 FVKESK. Trimming shortened V by 1 base and J by 6 bases, and 10 bases separated the two germline ends. This CDR3 has 14 residues. The CDR3: CASSQVWDFNEQFF. CDR3 nucleotides: TGTGCCAGCAGCCAAGTTTGGGATTTCAATGAGCAGTTCTTC.

This clone was seen more than once but under ten times. The V call is TRBV4-1, the J call TRBJ1-3; 7 nucleotides line up with TRBD1. From germline, CDR1 is MGHRA and CDR2 YSYEKL. V was pared by 0 bases and J by 0 bases, with 17 bases of the junction left unmatched. The CDR3 loop spans 21 amino acids. The CDR3, as DNA: TGCGCCAGCAGCCAAGACCAGGGGGTGATGGGAACAGCCCACTCTGGAAACACCATATATTTT. It yields the protein CASSQDQGVMGTAHSGNTIYF.

In its sample, this clone was seen once. CDR3 DNA sequence: TGTGCCAGCAGCCATTTTGGAAAAAATGAGCAGTTCTTC. It encodes CASSHFGKNEQFF. The chain couples TRBV11-1 to TRBJ2-1; the D is unclear. The germline gives CDR1 SGHAT, CDR2 FQDESV (reference sequence). There are 13 residues in the CDR3. V shed 5 bases and J shed 7 bases, with 12 bases lying between them. Full variable domain (outside the CDR3, taken from reference TRBV11-1 and TRBJ2-1): EAEVAQSPRYKITEKSQAVAFWCDPISGHATLYWYRQILGQGPELLVQFQDESVVDDSQLPKDRFSAERLKGVDSTLKIQPAELGDSAMYLCASSHFGKNEQFFGPGTRLTVL.

The chain employs TRBV6-6 and TRBJ1-6; D unclear. V was clipped by 4 bases and J by 8 bases, with 6 bases between them. Germline V gene sequence: CDR1 MNHNY, CDR2 SVGAGI (reference sequence). The CDR3 consists of 12 residues. The DNA for the CDR3 is TGTGCCAGCAGTTCCGGGGATTCACCCCTCCACTTT. Protein: CASSSGDSPLHF.

The chain combines TRBV28 with TRBJ1-3; D unresolved. Looked up from germline, CDR1 is MDHEN and CDR2 is SYDVKM. Trimming pared 3 bases from V and 0 bases from J, leaving 9 bases between. This CDR3 is 15 amino acids long. The CDR3 DNA is TGTGCCAGCAGTTTGGGCCAGCTCTCTGGAAACACCATATATTTT. Protein sequence: CASSLGQLSGNTIYF.